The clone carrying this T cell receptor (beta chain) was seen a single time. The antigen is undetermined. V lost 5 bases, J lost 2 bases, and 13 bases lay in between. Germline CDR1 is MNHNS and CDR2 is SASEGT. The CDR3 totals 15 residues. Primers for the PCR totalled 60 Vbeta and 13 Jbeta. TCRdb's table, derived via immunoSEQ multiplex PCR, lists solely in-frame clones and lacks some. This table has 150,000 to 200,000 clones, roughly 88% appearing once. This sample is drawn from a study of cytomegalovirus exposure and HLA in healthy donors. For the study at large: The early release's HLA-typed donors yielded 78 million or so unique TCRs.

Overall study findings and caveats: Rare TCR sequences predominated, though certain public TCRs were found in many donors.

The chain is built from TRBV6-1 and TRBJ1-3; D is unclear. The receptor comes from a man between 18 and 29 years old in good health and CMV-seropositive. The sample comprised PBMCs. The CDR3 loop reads CASSTRIRAGNTIYF. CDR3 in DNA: TGTGCCAGCAGTACCCGTATCCGGGCTGGAAACACCATATATTTT.